Listed below are T cell receptor beta chains from one sample, sequenced in a study of early T cells in non-severe SARS-CoV-2 infection. Each CDR3 protein is one row after TCRdb ran MiXCR on the 5' RACE reads. The sample has approximately 70,000 distinct CDR3 sequences, 5% seen once. Here the sequenced sample was whole blood, taken at baseline. The source of these receptors is an adult who was a healthcare worker with PCR-confirmed SARS-CoV-2 infection or an uninfected control (not recorded which). Each CDR3 is given with its conserved first and last residue. Each record gives: D gene, V gene, clone size, J gene, CDR3 protein, CDR3 DNA. The D gene is left open where the match is weak. Only part of the rows carry a size: once, few, many, or a class if the clone is expanded.

D: .; V: TRBV29-1; size: many; J: TRBJ1-1; CDR3: CSTTMGGLNSEAFF; DNA: TGCAGCACCACCATGGGAGGGCTCAACTCTGAAGCTTTCTTT
D: TRBD2; V: TRBV5-1; size: few; J: TRBJ2-1; CDR3: CASSAEGRLATIYEQFF; DNA: TGCGCCAGCAGCGCCGAAGGGCGACTAGCGACGATATATGAGCAGTTCTTC
D: .; V: TRBV12-3/TRBV12-4; size: many; J: TRBJ2-1; CDR3: CASSPALGSLPTKYSLGSYNEQFF; DNA: TGTGCCAGCAGTCCGGCCCTAGGCTCCCTTCCCACCAAATATTCTCTGGGCTCCTACAATGAGCAGTTCTTC
D: .; V: TRBV12-3/TRBV12-4; size: many; J: TRBJ2-1; CDR3: CASSPPDYNEQFF; DNA: TGTGCCAGCAGTCCTCCGGACTACAATGAGCAGTTCTTC
D: .; V: TRBV6-1; size: few; J: TRBJ2-1; CDR3: CASSEMRGHFF; DNA: TGTGCCAGCAGTGAAATGCGGGGGCATTTCTTC
D: .; V: TRBV24-1; size: many; J: TRBJ1-3; CDR3: CATSEDDRHSGNTIYF; DNA: TGTGCCACCAGTGAGGACGACCGCCACTCTGGAAACACCATATATTTT
D: TRBD2; V: TRBV27; size: .; J: TRBJ2-3; CDR3: CASSLSSSGTTDTQYF; DNA: TGTGCCAGCAGTTTATCTTCTAGCGGGACCACAGATACGCAGTATTTT
D: .; V: TRBV25-1; size: many; J: TRBJ2-5; CDR3: CASSEYRVAETQYF; DNA: TGTGCCAGCAGTGAATATAGGGTGGCAGAGACCCAGTACTTC
D: TRBD1; V: TRBV20-1; size: many; J: TRBJ2-7; CDR3: CSASGGQGPYEQYF; DNA: TGCAGTGCTAGTGGCGGACAGGGCCCCTACGAGCAGTACTTC
D: TRBD1; V: TRBV11-3; size: many; J: TRBJ2-7; CDR3: CASSRQGAGEQYF; DNA: TGTGCCAGCAGCCGACAGGGGGCGGGGGAGCAGTACTTC
D: .; V: TRBV4-2; size: many; J: TRBJ2-7; CDR3: CASSLQGSSYEQYF; DNA: TGTGCCAGCAGCCTTCAGGGGTCATCCTACGAGCAGTACTTC
D: .; V: TRBV3-1; size: few; J: TRBJ1-1; CDR3: CASSQDIGSGSHWHTEAFF; DNA: TGTGCCAGCAGCCAAGATATTGGGTCGGGGTCCCACTGGCACACTGAAGCTTTCTTT
D: TRBD1; V: TRBV15; size: .; J: TRBJ1-6; CDR3: CATSSGTGSGLPLHF; DNA: TGTGCCACCAGTAGTGGGACAGGGTCGGGACTACCCCTCCACTTT
D: .; V: TRBV12-3/TRBV12-4; size: .; J: TRBJ1-5; CDR3: CASSLRTGDNQPQHF; DNA: TGTGCCAGCAGCCTACGGACGGGCGACAATCAGCCCCAGCATTTT
D: TRBD2; V: TRBV5-5; size: .; J: TRBJ2-5; CDR3: CASSSGTETQYF; DNA: TGTGCCAGCTCTAGCGGGACAGAGACCCAGTACTTC
D: .; V: TRBV10-2; size: many; J: TRBJ1-2; CDR3: CASSEGGSPYGYTF; DNA: TGCGCCAGCAGTGAGGGGGGTAGTCCCTATGGCTACACCTTC
D: .; V: TRBV6-6; size: few; J: TRBJ2-3; CDR3: CASNRDTQYF; DNA: TGTGCCAGCAATAGAGATACGCAGTATTTT
D: .; V: TRBV20-1; size: many; J: TRBJ2-7; CDR3: CSARIVGEQYF; DNA: TGCAGTGCTAGAATTGTGGGCGAGCAGTACTTC
D: .; V: TRBV20-1; size: many; J: TRBJ1-1; CDR3: CSASAGVGTEAFF; DNA: TGCAGTGCTAGTGCGGGGGTGGGCACTGAAGCTTTCTTT
D: TRBD2; V: TRBV7-8; size: many; J: TRBJ2-3; CDR3: CASSLGLAEADTQYF; DNA: TGTGCCAGCAGCTTGGGACTAGCCGAGGCTGATACGCAGTATTTT
D: TRBD2; V: TRBV7-6; size: many; J: TRBJ2-5; CDR3: CASSQLAGQETQYF; DNA: TGTGCCAGCAGCCAACTAGCGGGACAAGAGACCCAGTACTTC
D: TRBD2; V: TRBV5-1; size: many; J: TRBJ2-1; CDR3: CASTRTGTSYNEQFF; DNA: TGCGCCAGCACCCGAACCGGGACTAGCTACAATGAGCAGTTCTTC
D: TRBD1; V: TRBV13; size: many; J: TRBJ2-3; CDR3: CASSFNRGRTDTQYF; DNA: TGTGCCAGCAGCTTCAACAGGGGGCGGACAGATACGCAGTATTTT
D: TRBD1; V: TRBV7-9; size: many; J: TRBJ1-4; CDR3: CASSSRDRGDEKLFF; DNA: TGTGCCAGCAGCTCCCGGGACAGGGGAGATGAAAAACTGTTTTTT
D: .; V: TRBV28; size: many; J: TRBJ1-1; CDR3: CASIWKPGDPNTEAFF; DNA: TGTGCCAGCATTTGGAAGCCAGGGGACCCGAACACTGAAGCTTTCTTT
D: TRBD2; V: TRBV30; size: many; J: TRBJ2-7; CDR3: CAGYGGVELAGGTLRSYEQYF; DNA: TGTGCCGGATATGGTGGAGTTGAGCTAGCGGGAGGGACGCTCCGGTCCTACGAGCAGTACTTC
D: .; V: TRBV5-1; size: many; J: TRBJ1-1; CDR3: CASSWDLTQVNTEAFF; DNA: TGCGCCAGCAGCTGGGATTTGACACAGGTGAACACTGAAGCTTTCTTT
D: .; V: TRBV7-2; size: .; J: TRBJ1-6; CDR3: CASSRVIIDSPLHF; DNA: TGTGCCAGCAGCCGCGTCATTATCGATTCACCCCTCCACTTT
D: .; V: TRBV24-1; size: many; J: TRBJ2-3; CDR3: CATSWRGRTDTQYF; DNA: TGTGCCACCAGTTGGCGAGGGAGGACAGATACGCAGTATTTT
D: TRBD2; V: TRBV20-1; size: many; J: TRBJ2-7; CDR3: CSARSGAGGAYEQYF; DNA: TGCAGTGCTAGATCGGGGGCGGGAGGGGCCTACGAGCAGTACTTC
D: TRBD2; V: TRBV12-3/TRBV12-4; size: .; J: TRBJ2-3; CDR3: CASSRSGVTDTQYF; DNA: TGTGCCAGCAGCAGAAGCGGGGTAACAGATACGCAGTATTTT
D: TRBD2; V: TRBV4-1; size: .; J: TRBJ2-2; CDR3: CASSHPFSGRAVTGELFF; DNA: TGCGCCAGCAGCCACCCTTTTAGCGGGAGGGCCGTGACCGGGGAGCTGTTTTTT
D: TRBD1; V: TRBV20-1; size: many; J: TRBJ2-7; CDR3: CSGQGPYEQYF; DNA: TGCAGTGGACAGGGGCCCTACGAGCAGTACTTC
D: .; V: TRBV28; size: .; J: TRBJ1-1; CDR3: CASSFSEAFF; DNA: TGTGCCAGCAGTTTCTCTGAAGCTTTCTTT
D: .; V: TRBV7-8; size: many; J: TRBJ2-7; CDR3: CASGQGNYEQYF; DNA: TGTGCCAGCGGGCAGGGCAACTACGAGCAGTACTTC
D: .; V: TRBV7-2; size: many; J: TRBJ1-4; CDR3: CASSLTTGPNEKLFF; DNA: TGTGCCAGCAGCCTAACGACAGGCCCTAATGAAAAACTGTTTTTT
D: .; V: TRBV4-1; size: many; J: TRBJ2-1; CDR3: CASSQEGLDGRNEQFF; DNA: TGCGCCAGCAGCCAAGAGGGTCTAGATGGCAGGAATGAGCAGTTCTTC
D: .; V: TRBV16; size: many; J: TRBJ2-5; CDR3: CASSQDGQPQETQYF; DNA: TGTGCCAGCAGCCAAGACGGACAGCCCCAAGAGACCCAGTACTTC
D: .; V: TRBV5-5; size: .; J: TRBJ2-3; CDR3: CASSLEAGLSTDTQYF; DNA: TGTGCCAGCAGCTTGGAGGCAGGACTTAGCACAGATACGCAGTATTTT
D: .; V: TRBV12-3/TRBV12-4; size: many; J: TRBJ2-1; CDR3: CASHTGYNEQFF; DNA: TGTGCCAGCCATACTGGGTACAATGAGCAGTTCTTC
D: TRBD1; V: TRBV20-1; size: many; J: TRBJ1-1; CDR3: CSARDRDRTLLEAFF; DNA: TGCAGTGCTAGGGACCGGGACAGGACCCTTCTAGAAGCTTTCTTT
D: .; V: TRBV7-9; size: .; J: TRBJ1-1; CDR3: CASSLEWEDTEAFF; DNA: TGTGCCAGCAGCTTAGAGTGGGAGGACACTGAAGCTTTCTTT
D: .; V: TRBV20-1; size: many; J: TRBJ1-3; CDR3: CSARDGIGGNTIYF; DNA: TGCAGTGCTAGAGATGGTATAGGGGGAAACACCATATATTTT
D: .; V: TRBV24-1; size: few; J: TRBJ2-2; CDR3: CATSESPTRELFF; DNA: TGTGCCACCAGTGAGTCCCCGACCCGGGAGCTGTTTTTT
D: .; V: TRBV7-2; size: many; J: TRBJ2-3; CDR3: CASSLVPRDGTDTQYF; DNA: TGTGCCAGCAGCTTAGTCCCCAGGGACGGGACAGATACGCAGTATTTT
D: .; V: TRBV20-1; size: many; J: TRBJ2-7; CDR3: CSAPPPGRPYEQYF; DNA: TGCAGTGCTCCCCCCCCGGGAAGGCCCTACGAGCAGTACTTC
D: .; V: TRBV12-5; size: few; J: TRBJ2-7; CDR3: CASGFGPSYEQYF; DNA: TGTGCTAGTGGTTTTGGGCCGAGCTACGAGCAGTACTTC
D: .; V: TRBV9; size: few; J: TRBJ2-1; CDR3: CASSVGDSSSSYNEQFF; DNA: TGTGCCAGCAGCGTAGGGGACTCCTCGAGCTCCTACAATGAGCAGTTCTTC
D: .; V: TRBV27; size: many; J: TRBJ1-1; CDR3: CASSLTVTTEAFF; DNA: TGTGCCAGCAGTTTAACAGTCACCACTGAAGCTTTCTTT
D: TRBD2; V: TRBV6-4; size: .; J: TRBJ2-1; CDR3: CASSEVSGRGDNEQFF; DNA: TGTGCCAGCAGTGAAGTCAGCGGGAGGGGTGATAATGAGCAGTTCTTC
D: TRBD2; V: TRBV7-6; size: many; J: TRBJ2-2; CDR3: CASSLGLAGVGTGELFF; DNA: TGTGCCAGCAGCTTAGGGCTAGCGGGAGTTGGAACCGGGGAGCTGTTTTTT
D: TRBD1; V: TRBV18; size: .; J: TRBJ1-3; CDR3: CASSPRTGKSGNTIYF; DNA: TGTGCCAGCTCACCACGGACAGGGAAGTCTGGAAACACCATATATTTT
D: TRBD1; V: TRBV7-6; size: few; J: TRBJ2-5; CDR3: CASSQTGATQETQYF; DNA: TGTGCCAGCAGCCAAACAGGGGCAACCCAAGAGACCCAGTACTTC
D: TRBD2; V: TRBV7-9; size: .; J: TRBJ2-5; CDR3: CASTRTSGVQETQYF; DNA: TGTGCCAGCACCCGGACTAGCGGGGTTCAAGAGACCCAGTACTTC
D: TRBD2; V: TRBV6-5; size: .; J: TRBJ2-5; CDR3: CASSYEGGTKTQYF; DNA: TGTGCCAGCAGTTACGAGGGAGGGACGAAGACCCAGTACTTC
D: .; V: TRBV20-1; size: few; J: TRBJ1-1; CDR3: CSASTPGQPARAEAFF; DNA: TGCAGTGCTTCTACACCTGGACAGCCGGCTCGGGCTGAAGCTTTCTTT
D: .; V: TRBV11-2; size: .; J: TRBJ2-7; CDR3: CASSLVARGTYEQYF; DNA: TGTGCCAGCAGCTTAGTGGCTAGAGGCACCTACGAGCAGTACTTC
D: .; V: TRBV11-2; size: many; J: TRBJ2-4; CDR3: CASSWGLESYIQYF; DNA: TGTGCCAGCAGCTGGGGTCTAGAGTCGTACATTCAGTACTTC
D: TRBD1; V: TRBV3-1; size: few; J: TRBJ2-1; CDR3: CASSHTRRTRTGQGAEQFF; DNA: TGTGCCAGCAGCCATACCCGACGAACCCGGACGGGACAGGGGGCTGAGCAGTTCTTC